This T cell receptor beta chain was identified in a study of somatic mutations in cytotoxic T cells in rheumatoid arthritis (dated by TCRdb to between 2016 and 2019). Background on the whole study: Before any treatment started and right after they were diagnosed, patients gave peripheral blood samples (around 29 ml EDTA). For roughly 63 rheumatoid arthritis patients and 15 to 25 healthy controls, TCRB deep sequencing was carried out. Whether expanded CD8+ T-cell clones in untreated, newly diagnosed rheumatoid arthritis carry somatic mutations was the study question, and clonality was characterized with TCRB deep sequencing. Some V beta antibody-stained T-cell populations were flow-sorted on a FACSAria II or Sony SH800 at nearly 100% purity, and sorted V beta1+ cells also underwent TCRB sequencing. Patient and control groups had essentially identical median ages.

After removal of 6 bases from V and 8 bases from J, the junction retains 10 bases not matched to a gene. CDR1 SEHNR and CDR2 FQNEAQ were looked up in the germline V gene (reference sequence). The CDR3 measures 14 amino acids from cysteine to phenylalanine. Solely the CDR3 DNA is kept, with 42 bases framed from the first base. Flow cytometry confirmed the purity of CD4+ and CD8+ cells that had been isolated by positive magnetic bead selection on an AutoMACS. Initial screening for clonal expansions relied on flow cytometry with a TCR V beta antibody panel, after which sorted CD8+ fractions underwent TCRB deep sequencing for characterization. Ficoll-Paque PLUS density gradient separation was used to isolate peripheral blood mononuclear cells. DNA from CD4-enriched, CD8-enriched or PBMC samples was extracted using Nucleospin Tissue or Tissue XS kits and then quantified on a Qubit 2.0 fluorometer. As to this clone: Its binding antigen is unknown. Base qualities are not at hand, and no much larger clone is one base apart.

Genomic DNA underwent TCRB CDR3 sequencing using the immunoSEQ assay. Per the authors' processing: Patient CD8+ clones larger than 1% were compared against published virus-specific TCRB sequences, and only a few matched. Analyses were restricted to productive TCRB rearrangements. Clonality was calculated as a Shannon entropy-based productive clonality index, and a clone was defined by a unique TCRB CDR3 sequence. To calculate repertoire overlap between two samples, the template counts of each clone were considered relative to each sample's total templates. A correlation with a Spearman r of about 0.57 was found between V-gene usage by flow cytometry and V-gene usage by TCRB sequencing. TCRdb limited this immuneACCESS table to in-frame rearrangements with V and J called. A share of clones is missing; checked studies link under half to unresolved V genes, and the rest is unexplained. V and J calls and clone size are copied from that table; D and trimming were computed from the DNA. The sample table holds some 11,000 clones, of which roughly 74% were seen once. Less than 40% of the sample goes to the ten largest clones.

Beyond this particular receptor, the publication reports: The largest CD8+ clone made up more than 20% of CD8+ cells in about an eighth of the 65 patients, and blood and synovial fluid shared several identical CD8+ TCRB sequences. Viral specificity could not be ruled out by absence from virus-specific databases, and the antigen targets of the expanded CD8+ clones remained unknown. Rheumatoid arthritis patients and age-matched healthy controls did not significantly differ in CD8+ T-cell clonality. The finding that TRBV07 was slightly underrepresented in patients was left unadjusted for multiple comparisons. Healthy controls showed no age-related increase in CD8+ clonality, whereas patients did (Spearman r ~ 0.49).

The sample comprised CD8+ T cells sorted from blood. The chain uses TRBV7-9 and TRBJ1-2, with TRBD1 matching 9 junction bases. The sequence came from an adult with rheumatoid arthritis. The CDR3 in this case is CASSSTGGVEGYTF. DNA sequence: TGTGCCAGCAGTTCGACAGGGGGTGTGGAAGGCTACACCTTC.